The 26 T cell receptor beta chains reported below all come from one sample, sequenced in a study of OX40 agonist ivuxolimab in advanced cancers. Sequencing was performed with immunoSEQ multiplex PCR; in TCRdb, only in-frame clones are kept and a portion is missing. Here the sample spans more than 85,000 clones, about four fifths being singletons. Sample: CD4+ or CD8+ T cells sorted from blood, taken in a trial of the OX40 agonist ivuxolimab. The receptors were sampled from an adult with an advanced solid tumor such as melanoma, head and neck, liver or kidney cancer.

The V and J genes are TRBV7-6 and TRBJ2-5; 9 positions agree with TRBD2. V lost 1 base, J lost 5 bases, and 8 bases stayed unmatched. CDR1 SGHVS and CDR2 FNYEAQ come from the germline V gene. The CDR3 length is 16 residues. The DNA for the CDR3 is TGTGCCAGCAGCTTAGTGGCGGGGGGGCCGGGTGAGACCCAGTACTTC. This codes for CASSLVAGGPGETQYF.

The rearrangement links TRBV18 to TRBJ1-5; 7 nucleotides align to TRBD1. Germline V gene data show CDR1 as KGHSH and CDR2 as LQKENI. The CDR3 contains 14 residues. Unmatched junction bases numbered 6, after V lost 4 bases and J lost 6 bases. CDR3: CASSRDRVIQPQHF. As DNA, the CDR3 is TGTGCCAGCTCACGCGACAGGGTCATTCAGCCCCAGCATTTT.

The chain carries TRBV20-1 and TRBJ1-4; D possibly corresponds to TRBD1 (6 bases). Looked up from germline, CDR1 is DFQATT and CDR2 is SNEGSKA (reference sequence). The CDR3 has 11 residues. Trimming pared 4 bases from V and 8 bases from J, leaving 8 bases between. This CDR3 reads CSANREEKLFF. The CDR3 DNA reads TGCAGTGCTAACAGGGAAGAAAAACTGTTTTTT.

This clone was observed a few times. The chain links TRBV30 to TRBJ2-1; D may correspond to TRBD1 or TRBD2 (5 bases each). The CDR3 has 18 amino acids. From germline, CDR1 is GTSNPN and CDR2 SVGIG (reference sequence). Between the trimmed V and J ends, which lost 0 bases and 0 bases, there was a span of 18 bases. The CDR3 coding sequence is TGTGCCTGGAGTGTAGATGGGGGAAAAGCGTCCTCCTACAATGAGCAGTTCTTC. This gives the protein CAWSVDGGKASSYNEQFF.

The rearrangement joins TRBV10-3 to TRBJ1-6; 12 bases match TRBD1. The CDR3 runs 16 residues. V lost 6 bases to trimming and J lost 9 bases; unmatched junction nucleotides: 9. Germline values: CDR1 ENHRY, CDR2 SYGVKD. The CDR3 sequence is CAIRDRGTGGFSPLHF. Here the CDR3 DNA reads TGTGCCATCAGGGACCGTGGGACAGGGGGCTTTTCACCCCTCCACTTT.

There are many counts of this clone. V gene TRBV28 combines with J gene TRBJ1-5, with unresolved D. Germline lookup yields CDR1 MDHEN and CDR2 SYDVKM. With 5 bases removed from V and 1 base from J, the gap between germline ends came to 12 bases. The CDR3 has 15 residues. CDR3 coding DNA: TGTGCCAGCAGTCCAACCCGCGGGAGCAATCAGCCCCAGCATTTT. It yields the protein CASSPTRGSNQPQHF.

The chain is built from TRBV30 and TRBJ2-3; perhaps TRBD2 as D (6 bases). The V gene lost 5 bases and the J gene lost 3 bases, with 18 bases spanning the gap. Looked up from germline, CDR1 is GTSNPN and CDR2 is SVGIG (reference sequence). The CDR3 has 15 residues. CDR3 sequence: CAWGRLPGGTDTQYF. In DNA form, the CDR3 reads TGTGCCTGGGGCAGACTCCCAGGAGGGACAGATACGCAGTATTTT.

The chain uses TRBV7-2 and TRBJ2-5, with a weak D call TRBD2 (5 bases). V was cut by 3 bases and J by 5 bases, with 13 bases left in between. From germline, CDR1 is SGHTA and CDR2 FQGNSA. The CDR3 extends over 14 amino acids. The chain's CDR3 is CASSFSGVRETQYF. CDR3 nucleotides: TGTGCCAGCAGCTTTTCCGGGGTTAGGGAGACCCAGTACTTC.

This clone was picked up a small number of times. The chain joins TRBV7-3 to TRBJ1-3; TRBD1 aligns across 8 bases. Germline V CDR1 and CDR2: SGHTA, FQGTGA. After removal of 5 bases from V and 4 bases from J, the junction contained 7 bases not matched to a gene. The CDR3 spans 15 residues. CDR3 protein: CASSPRQGSGNTIYF. The CDR3 region has the DNA TGTGCCAGCAGCCCAAGACAGGGGAGCGGAAACACCATATATTTT.

The chain joins TRBV2 to TRBJ2-7, with D perhaps matching TRBD2 (5 bases). This CDR3 spans 14 amino acids. Germline CDR1 is SNHLY and CDR2 is FYNNEI. V lost 3 bases and J lost 1, with 10 bases in between. The CDR3 loop is CASSDGIGSYEQYF. In DNA, the CDR3 is TGTGCCAGCAGTGACGGGATTGGTTCCTACGAGCAGTACTTC. Combining the CDR3 with reference TRBV2 and TRBJ2-7 gives the whole variable domain EPEVTQTPSHQVTQMGQEVILRCVPISNHLYFYWYRQILGQKVEFLVSFYNNEISEKSEIFDDQFSVERPDGSNFTLKIRSTKLEDSAMYFCASSDGIGSYEQYFGPGTRLTVT.

The rearrangement uses TRBV7-2 and TRBJ2-5; the D gene is possibly TRBD2 (5 bases). The CDR3 totals 13 residues. Trimming stripped 1 base from V and 4 bases from J, with 7 bases between. The germline gives CDR1 SGHTA, CDR2 FQGNSA. The CDR3 DNA reads as TGTGCCAGCAGCTTAGAGAGGGTAGAGACCCAGTACTTC. Amino acid sequence: CASSLERVETQYF.

This clone showed up just once. V and J are TRBV28 and TRBJ2-7, with D perhaps TRBD2 (6 bases). The CDR3 runs to 15 residues. V dropped 1 base and J dropped 0 bases, with 10 bases sitting between them. CDR1 and CDR2 from the germline V gene are MDHEN and SYDVKM. The DNA of the CDR3 is TGTGCCAGCAGTTTATCCGCGGGATACTCCTACGAGCAGTACTTC. This translates into CASSLSAGYSYEQYF.

The genes are TRBV18 and TRBJ1-1; D is ambiguous. Per the germline V gene, CDR1 is KGHSH and CDR2 is LQKENI. The CDR3 length is 12 residues. Trimming left V 2 bases short and J 7 bases short, with 8 bases between. CDR3 in amino acids: CASSPSRGEAFF. The CDR3 nucleotides read TGTGCCAGCTCACCATCACGGGGTGAAGCTTTCTTT.

V gene TRBV5-5 combines with J gene TRBJ1-5; D unresolved. Trimming shortened V by 0 bases and J by 0 bases, and 7 bases separated the two germline ends. This CDR3 is built from 15 residues. Germline assignment: CDR1 SGHKS and CDR2 YYEKEE (reference sequence). The DNA of the CDR3 is TGTGCCAGCAGCTTGGACAGCTATAGCAATCAGCCCCAGCATTTT. It translates to CASSLDSYSNQPQHF.

V is TRBV7-9 and J is TRBJ2-3; TRBD2 matches at 12 bases. The CDR3 sequence is 15 residues long. Germline V gene data show CDR1 as SEHNR and CDR2 as FQNEAQ (reference sequence). V dropped 5 bases and J dropped 2; count of bases not matched to a gene: 2. The DNA of the CDR3 is TGTGCCAGCAGCGGACTAGCGGGGCCCACAGATACGCAGTATTTT. Its translation is CASSGLAGPTDTQYF.

This chain links TRBV7-3 with TRBJ2-5; no reliable D call. The V and J ends lost 4 bases and 4 bases respectively, with 4 bases between them. From germline, CDR1 is SGHTA and CDR2 FQGTGA. This CDR3 has 11 residues. In nucleotides, the CDR3 is TGTGCCAGCAGCTCGGTAGAGACCCAGTACTTC. It specifies CASSSVETQYF.

The rearrangement links TRBV14 to TRBJ2-2; no clear D. V lost 1 base, J lost 4 bases, and 4 bases lay in between. Germline CDR1 is SGHDN and CDR2 is FVKESK. This CDR3 comprises 13 residues. This CDR3 reads CASSQAGTGELFF. The CDR3 bases are TGTGCCAGCAGCCAAGCAGGCACCGGGGAGCTGTTTTTT.

About this clone: The junction departs from the called germline gene at one end, perhaps through a read error. The sample carries other DNA sequences with the same CDR3. The V and J genes are TRBV18 and TRBJ2-7, with D perhaps TRBD1 or TRBD2 (6 bases each). The CDR3 runs 13 residues. Germline CDR1 and CDR2: KGHSH and LQKENI. As DNA, the CDR3 is TGTGCCAGCTCACCGACAGGAGGAGGGGAGCAATACTTC. Amino acids: CASSPTGGGEQYF.

A word on this clone: Sequence at one end of the junction differs from germline and may be a read error. The J gene is TRBJ1-2, the V gene TRBV28, with D uncertain. The CDR3 totals 11 residues. From germline, CDR1 is MDHEN and CDR2 SYDVKM. The DNA for the CDR3 is TGTGCCGGCAGCTTAAACTATGGCTACACCTTC. Encoded protein: CAGSLNYGYTF.

This chain connects TRBV10-3 to TRBJ2-5, with a tentative D call TRBD2 (5 bases). Trimming removed 2 bases at V and 5 bases at J, with 12 bases between. The CDR3 is 14 amino acids. Germline V gene sequence: CDR1 ENHRY, CDR2 SYGVKD. The CDR3 loop is CAISEAGLGETQYF. In DNA, the CDR3 is TGTGCCATCAGTGAGGCGGGTCTGGGCGAGACCCAGTACTTC.

This clone was counted once. The CDR3 nucleotides read TGTGCCAGCAGTGACACACCGTTCTCTAACTATGGCTACACCTTC. As protein: CASSDTPFSNYGYTF. The chain links TRBV6-4 to TRBJ1-2; no reliable D call. The CDR3 has 15 amino acids. Germline V gene sequence: CDR1 MRHNA, CDR2 SNTAGT. V dropped 2 bases and J dropped 0 bases, with 10 bases sitting between them.

The chain has TRBV11-2 and TRBJ2-1; 7 bases line up with TRBD2. Germline CDR1 SGHAT, CDR2 FQNNGV. Trimming took 4 bases from V and 10 from J; bases not matched to a gene: 19. This CDR3 has 17 residues. CDR3 protein: CASSSPVVREARQEQFF. The CDR3 DNA follows: TGTGCCAGCAGCTCCCCCGTGGTACGGGAGGCCCGGCAGGAGCAGTTCTTC.

This chain uses TRBV28 with TRBJ2-6, with TRBD1 as a possible D gene (6 bases). V was clipped by 3 bases and J by 0 bases, with 15 bases between them. Germline assignment: CDR1 MDHEN and CDR2 SYDVKM. The CDR3 sequence is 18 residues long. CDR3 amino acids: CASSFSGQRVSGANVLTF. The CDR3 DNA is TGTGCCAGCAGTTTTTCCGGACAGAGAGTCTCTGGGGCCAACGTCCTGACTTTC.

This chain links TRBV7-8 with TRBJ2-7; no firm D call. The V and J ends lost 2 bases and 3 bases respectively, with 20 bases between them. Germline CDR1 and CDR2: SGHVS and FQNEAQ. The CDR3 contains 17 residues. This CDR3 reads CASSLNVAVGRSYEQYF. The CDR3 nucleotides are TGTGCCAGCAGCTTAAATGTCGCTGTCGGACGGAGCTACGAGCAGTACTTC.

This sequence joins TRBV5-3 and TRBJ2-3, with TRBD2 matching 13 bases. TRBV5-3 is an open reading frame, and its role is uncertain. Trimming took 6 bases from V and 4 from J; bases not matched to a gene: 8. The CDR3 spans 16 residues. The CDR3 sequence is CARTPGTSGTADTQYF. The CDR3 DNA is TGTGCCAGAACCCCCGGGACTAGCGGGACGGCAGATACGCAGTATTTT.

The V call is TRBV5-5, the J call TRBJ1-1; D possibly corresponds to TRBD1 (5 bases). Germline-derived CDR1 and CDR2 are SGHKS and YYEKEE (reference sequence). Trimming cost V 4 bases and J 8 bases, with 18 bases left between them. The CDR3 is 14 residues long. CDR3 nucleotides: TGTGCCAGCAGCCAGGGACCCAGCCGGATGGAAGCTTTCTTT. Translating it yields CASSQGPSRMEAFF.